Sequencing of this TCR beta chain was carried out in a study of CD8 T cells in ankylosing spondylitis (dated by TCRdb to about 2017). The study in broad terms: T cell receptor beta repertoires were profiled in healthy donors and ankylosing spondylitis patients so that disease-linked TCR variants could be found. In total, the full study cohort was made up of roughly 100 healthy donors and approximately 24 ankylosing spondylitis patients. Peripheral blood samples were taken, and synovial fluid was additionally collected from ankylosing spondylitis patients. What the authors observed across the whole study: Significant enrichment of the disease-linked clones was reported in matched synovial fluid samples from ankylosing spondylitis patients. Some TCR beta motif variants had previously been reported in synovial fluid and blood of reactive arthritis patients, which suggested common disease-initiation mechanisms. Blood from ankylosing spondylitis patients appeared to be characterized by a TCR beta motif made up of seven or eight highly homologous amino acid variants. The disease-linked clones showed a CD8+ phenotype and occurred at relatively low frequencies in peripheral blood.

This clonotype was seen repeatedly, ten times or more. What antigen it recognizes has not been identified. No much larger clone exists at a distance of one base, and base qualities are not known. TCRdb names Illumina HiSeq 2500 as the instrument used. Quantitative 5'-RACE with molecular barcodes was used to prepare TCR beta libraries. On the authors' methods: To identify disease-linked TCR variants, a new computational method was used, one built on a probabilistic model of VDJ rearrangement. TCRdb reworked the public reads: Q25 trimming with fastp, MiXCR clone assembly, productive beta chains retained. Every distinct CDR3 protein forms one entry, paired with its most common genes and DNA. Clone size and V and J calls follow TCRdb, not the original study. The sample table shows about 160,000 distinct CDR3 sequences, and approximately 16% are seen once. The ten largest account for over 7.5% of the sample.

For this chain, trimming is 3 bases at the V end and 2 bases at the J end, and the number of junction bases without a gene match is 9. CDR1 and CDR2, per the germline V gene (reference sequence), are DFQATT and SNEGSKA. Including cysteine and phenylalanine, the CDR3 has 16 amino acids. The read is trimmed to its CDR3 DNA, 48 bases read in frame from base 1. Specimen: blood, either unsorted or a sorted T cell fraction (not recorded which). The sequence derives from a male donor with ankylosing spondylitis or in good health (not recorded which). This chain is built from TRBV20-1 and TRBJ2-1; 8 junctional bases match TRBD2. At the DNA level, the sequence is TGCAGTGCTAGCCGAGGGGGGCGGGAGGCCTACAATGAGCAGTTCTTC. Its translation reads: CSASRGGREAYNEQFF.